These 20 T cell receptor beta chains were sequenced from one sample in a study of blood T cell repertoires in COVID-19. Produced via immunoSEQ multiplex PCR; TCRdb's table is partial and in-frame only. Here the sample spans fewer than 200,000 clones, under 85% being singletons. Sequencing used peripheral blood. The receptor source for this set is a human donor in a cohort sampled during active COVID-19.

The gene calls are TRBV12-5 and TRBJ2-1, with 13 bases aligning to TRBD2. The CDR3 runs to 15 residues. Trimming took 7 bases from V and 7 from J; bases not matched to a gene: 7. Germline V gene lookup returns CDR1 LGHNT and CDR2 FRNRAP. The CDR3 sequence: CASAGGLAGTNEQFF. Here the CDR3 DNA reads TGTGCTAGTGCCGGGGGACTAGCGGGAACAAATGAGCAGTTCTTC.

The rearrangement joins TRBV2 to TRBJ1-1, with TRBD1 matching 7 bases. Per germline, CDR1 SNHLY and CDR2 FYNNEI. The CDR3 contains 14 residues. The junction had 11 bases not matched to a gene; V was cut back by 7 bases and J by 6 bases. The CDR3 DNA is TGTGCCAGCAAATATTACAGGGGCGAGGCTGAAGCTTTCTTT. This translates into CASKYYRGEAEAFF. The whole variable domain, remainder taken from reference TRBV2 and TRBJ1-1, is EPEVTQTPSHQVTQMGQEVILRCVPISNHLYFYWYRQILGQKVEFLVSFYNNEISEKSEIFDDQFSVERPDGSNFTLKIRSTKLEDSAMYFCASKYYRGEAEAFFGQGTRLTVV.

CDR3 sequence reads: CASSIKGRDSYEQYF. CDR3 coding DNA: TGTGCCAGTAGTATCAAAGGCAGGGACTCCTACGAGCAGTACTTC. The chain has TRBV19 and TRBJ2-7; the D gene is possibly TRBD1 (5 bases). The germline V and J ends were trimmed by 3 bases and 0 bases, with 12 bases remaining between them. Germline CDR1 LNHDA, CDR2 SQIVND (reference sequence). The CDR3 has 15 residues.

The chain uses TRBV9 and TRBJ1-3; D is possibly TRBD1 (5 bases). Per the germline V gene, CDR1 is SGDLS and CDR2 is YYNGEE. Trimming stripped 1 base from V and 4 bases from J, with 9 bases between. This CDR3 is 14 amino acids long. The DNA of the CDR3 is TGTGCCAGCAGCGTAAGCCCAGGGGGAAACACCATATATTTT. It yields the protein CASSVSPGGNTIYF. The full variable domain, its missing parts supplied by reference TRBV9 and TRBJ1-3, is DSGVTQTPKHLITATGQRVTLRCSPRSGDLSVYWYQQSLDQGLQFLIQYYNGEERAKGNILERFSAQQFPDLHSELNLSSLELGDSALYFCASSVSPGGNTIYFGEGSWLTVV.

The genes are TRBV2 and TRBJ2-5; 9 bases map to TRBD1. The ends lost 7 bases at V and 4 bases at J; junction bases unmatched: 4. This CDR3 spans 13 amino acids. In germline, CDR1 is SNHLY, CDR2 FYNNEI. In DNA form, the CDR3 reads TGTGCCAGCAATACAGGGGGCCGAGAGACCCAGTACTTC. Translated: CASNTGGRETQYF.

The CDR3 here is CASRPRGMNTEAFF. For the CDR3, the DNA is TGTGCCAGCAGACCCAGGGGAATGAACACTGAAGCTTTCTTT. This rearrangement joins TRBV5-4 to TRBJ1-1; tentative D call: TRBD1 (6 bases). The germline gives CDR1 SGHNT, CDR2 YYREEE (reference sequence). The V end was cut by 5 bases, the J end by 0 bases, with 11 bases between. The CDR3 extends over 14 amino acids.

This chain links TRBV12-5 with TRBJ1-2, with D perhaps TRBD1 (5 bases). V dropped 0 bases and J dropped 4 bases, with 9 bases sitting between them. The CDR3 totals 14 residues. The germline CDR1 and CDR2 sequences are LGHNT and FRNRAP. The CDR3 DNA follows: TGTGCTAGTGGTTTGGTTGACAGTATCTATGGCTACACCTTC. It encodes CASGLVDSIYGYTF.

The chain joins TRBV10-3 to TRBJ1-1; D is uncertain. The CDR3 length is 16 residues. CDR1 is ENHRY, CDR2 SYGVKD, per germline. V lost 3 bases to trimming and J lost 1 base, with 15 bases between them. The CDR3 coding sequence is TGTGCCATCAGTGATAGAGGGCCCCCGAAGAACACTGAAGCTTTCTTT. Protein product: CAISDRGPPKNTEAFF.

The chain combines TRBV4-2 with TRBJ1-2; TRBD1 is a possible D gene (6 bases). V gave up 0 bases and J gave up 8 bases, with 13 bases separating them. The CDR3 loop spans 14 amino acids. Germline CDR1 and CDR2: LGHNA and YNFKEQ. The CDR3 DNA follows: TGTGCCAGCAGCCAAGATCGGAACAGGGTCGGCTACACCTTC. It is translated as CASSQDRNRVGYTF.

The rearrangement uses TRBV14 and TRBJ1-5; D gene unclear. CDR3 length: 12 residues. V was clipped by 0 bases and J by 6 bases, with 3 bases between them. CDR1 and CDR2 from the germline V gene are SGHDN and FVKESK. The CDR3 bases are TGTGCCAGCAGCCAAGATAGTCAGCCCCAGCATTTT. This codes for CASSQDSQPQHF.

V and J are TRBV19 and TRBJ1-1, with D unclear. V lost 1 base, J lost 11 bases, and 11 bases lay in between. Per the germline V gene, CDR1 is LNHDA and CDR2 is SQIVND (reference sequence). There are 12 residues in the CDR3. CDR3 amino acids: CASSIGLREAFF. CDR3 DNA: TGTGCCAGTAGTATAGGGCTCCGGGAGGCTTTCTTT.

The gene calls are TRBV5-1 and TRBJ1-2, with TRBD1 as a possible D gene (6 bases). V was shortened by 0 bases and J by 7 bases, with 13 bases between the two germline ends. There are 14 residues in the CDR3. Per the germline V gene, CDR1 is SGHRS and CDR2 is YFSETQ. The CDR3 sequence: CASSLAARGFGYTF. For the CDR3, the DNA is TGCGCCAGCAGCTTGGCGGCGAGGGGGTTTGGCTACACCTTC.

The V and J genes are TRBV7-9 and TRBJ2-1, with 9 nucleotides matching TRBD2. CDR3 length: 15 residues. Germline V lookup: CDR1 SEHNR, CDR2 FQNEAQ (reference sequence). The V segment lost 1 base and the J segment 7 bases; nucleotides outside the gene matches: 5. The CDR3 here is CASSLGSGGPNEQFF. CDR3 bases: TGTGCCAGCAGCTTAGGTAGCGGGGGTCCGAATGAGCAGTTCTTC.

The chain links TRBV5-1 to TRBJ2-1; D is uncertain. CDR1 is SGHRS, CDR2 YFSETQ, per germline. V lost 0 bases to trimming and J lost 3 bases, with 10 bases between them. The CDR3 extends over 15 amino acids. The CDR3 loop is CASSLVPGNYNEQFF. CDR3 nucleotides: TGCGCCAGCAGCTTGGTACCAGGTAACTACAATGAGCAGTTCTTC.

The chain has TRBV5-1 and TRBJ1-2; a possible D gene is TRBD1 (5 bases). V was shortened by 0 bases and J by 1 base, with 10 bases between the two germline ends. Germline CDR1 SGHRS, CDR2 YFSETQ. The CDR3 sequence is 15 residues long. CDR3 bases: TGCGCCAGCAGCTTGGCGACAGCGATTAACTATGGCTACACCTTC. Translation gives CASSLATAINYGYTF.

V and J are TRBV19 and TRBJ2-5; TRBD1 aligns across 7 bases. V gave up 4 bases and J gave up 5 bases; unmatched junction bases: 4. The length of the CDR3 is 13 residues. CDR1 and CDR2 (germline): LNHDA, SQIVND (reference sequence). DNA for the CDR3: TGTGCCAGTAGTAAGGGGGCCGGGGAGACCCAGTACTTC. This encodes CASSKGAGETQYF.

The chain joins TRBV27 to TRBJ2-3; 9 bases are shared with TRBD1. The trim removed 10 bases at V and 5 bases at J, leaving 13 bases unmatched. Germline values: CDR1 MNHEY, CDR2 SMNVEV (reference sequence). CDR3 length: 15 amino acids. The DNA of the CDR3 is TGTGCCACCTGTGGGGGACAGGGTATGGGAGATACGCAGTATTTT. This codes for CATCGGQGMGDTQYF.

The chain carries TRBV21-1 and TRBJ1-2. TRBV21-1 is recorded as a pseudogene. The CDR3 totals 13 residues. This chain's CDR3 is CASSNGKRCGYTF. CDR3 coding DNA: TGTGCCAGCAGCAACGGCAAGCGCTGTGGCTACACCTTC.

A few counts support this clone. The CDR3 DNA reads TGTGCCAGCAGCGGGGCAGGGGGCAATTCACCCCTCCACTTT. This translates into CASSGAGGNSPLHF. The V gene is TRBV2, the J gene TRBJ1-6, with 8 nucleotides matching TRBD1. Looked up from germline, CDR1 is SNHLY and CDR2 is FYNNEI. With 6 bases clipped from V and 7 bases from J, the junction kept 5 bases outside the gene matches. The CDR3 runs 14 residues.

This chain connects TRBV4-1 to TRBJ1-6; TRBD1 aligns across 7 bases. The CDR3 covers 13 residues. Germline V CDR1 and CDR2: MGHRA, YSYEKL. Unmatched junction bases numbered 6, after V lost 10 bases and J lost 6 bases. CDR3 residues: CATRDSANSPLHF. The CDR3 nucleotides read TGCGCCACCCGGGACAGCGCTAATTCACCCCTCCACTTT.